This TCR beta chain emerged from a study of neurological immune-mediated disorders. Healthy control samples came from blood bank volunteers in Maryland, USA. The unsorted libraries were prepared from 2 million PBMCs (stored at -80 C). Ten or more counts support this clonotype. With 4 bases clipped from V and 4 bases from J, the junction kept 1 base outside the gene matches. The germline V gene has CDR1 WSHSY and CDR2 SAAADI. This CDR3 is built from 14 residues. 5'RACE with 10-nucleotide random UMIs produced the cDNA. TCRdb recomputed calls from the 5' RACE reads with MiXCR, one row per CDR3 protein. Of over 65,000 distinct CDR3 sequences in the sample, approximately 10% are singletons; the top ten hold approximately 1.5%.

The material sequenced was PBMCs. The chain has TRBV10-2 and TRBJ2-7; 13 nucleotides agree with TRBD2. This receptor was identified in a man aged 45-65 years in good health. In DNA, the CDR3 is TGCGCCAGCAGTGGGACTAGCGGGGGTTACGAGCAGTACTTC. Its protein is CASSGTSGGYEQYF.